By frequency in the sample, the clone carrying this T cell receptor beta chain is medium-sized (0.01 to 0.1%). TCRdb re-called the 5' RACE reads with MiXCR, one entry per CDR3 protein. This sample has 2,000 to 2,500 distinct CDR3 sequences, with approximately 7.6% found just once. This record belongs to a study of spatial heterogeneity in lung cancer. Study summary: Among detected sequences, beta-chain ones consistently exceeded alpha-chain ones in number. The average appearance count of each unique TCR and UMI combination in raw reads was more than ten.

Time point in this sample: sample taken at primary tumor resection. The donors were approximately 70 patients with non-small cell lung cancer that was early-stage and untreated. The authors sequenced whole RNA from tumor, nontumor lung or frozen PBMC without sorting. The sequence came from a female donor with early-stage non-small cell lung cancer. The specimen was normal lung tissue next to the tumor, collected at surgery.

The CDR3 DNA reads as TGTGCCAGCAGACCGGACTATTCTCGGGACGAGCAGTACTTC. Translation: CASRPDYSRDEQYF. The chain joins TRBV7-9 to TRBJ2-7, with D perhaps matching TRBD2 (6 bases). CDR1 SEHNR and CDR2 FQNEAQ come from the germline V gene (reference sequence). V gave up 6 bases and J gave up 5 bases, with 17 bases separating them. The CDR3 extends over 14 amino acids.